This T cell receptor (beta chain) was documented in a study of blood T cell repertoires in COVID-19. As for the study in general: Both acute and convalescent COVID-19 samples were obtained from the United States, Italy and Spain.

This CDR3 region has 15 residues. Trimming pared 6 bases from V and 2 bases from J, leaving 14 bases between. Germline V gives CDR1 KGHSH, CDR2 LQKENI. To note about this clone: Within the sample, other DNA sequences also encode this same CDR3.

Under the authors' procedure: The authors estimated nucleated cell counts from reference gene primer amplification. Libraries were prepared by immunoSEQ multiplex PCR; TCRdb keeps only in-frame clonotypes and omits some of them. V and J calls and clone size follow that table, whereas D and trimming were derived from the DNA. The table shows approximately 61,000 clones, with 79% occurring only once. This clonotype was obtained from a woman between 65 and 79 years old with acute or convalescent COVID-19. The gene calls are TRBV18 and TRBJ1-5; D remains unclear. Material for sequencing was peripheral blood. The CDR3 DNA is TGTGCCAGCTCCCCCGACCGAGGAGGCAATCAGCCCCAGCATTTT. Translated, it gives CASSPDRGGNQPQHF. The full variable domain, in which reference TRBV18 and TRBJ1-5 provide the parts outside the CDR3, is NAGVMQNPRHLVRRRGQEARLRCSPMKGHSHVYWYRQLPEEGLKFMVYLQKENIIDESGMPKERFSAEFPKEGPSILRIQQVVRGDSAAYFCASSPDRGGNQPQHFGDGTRLSIL.